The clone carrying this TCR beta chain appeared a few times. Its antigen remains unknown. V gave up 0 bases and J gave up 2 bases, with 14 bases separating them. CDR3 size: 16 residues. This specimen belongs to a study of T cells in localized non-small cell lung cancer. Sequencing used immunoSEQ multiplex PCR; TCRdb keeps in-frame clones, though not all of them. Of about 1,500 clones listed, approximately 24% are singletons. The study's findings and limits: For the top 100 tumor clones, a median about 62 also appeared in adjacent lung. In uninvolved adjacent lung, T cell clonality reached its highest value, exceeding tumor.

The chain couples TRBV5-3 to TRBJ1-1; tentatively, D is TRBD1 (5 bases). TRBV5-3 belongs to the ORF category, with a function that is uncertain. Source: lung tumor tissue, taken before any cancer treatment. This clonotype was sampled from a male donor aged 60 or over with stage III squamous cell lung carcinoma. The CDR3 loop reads CARSLGAGRINTEAFF. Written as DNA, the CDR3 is TGTGCCAGAAGCTTGGGGGCAGGGCGAATTAACACTGAAGCTTTCTTT.